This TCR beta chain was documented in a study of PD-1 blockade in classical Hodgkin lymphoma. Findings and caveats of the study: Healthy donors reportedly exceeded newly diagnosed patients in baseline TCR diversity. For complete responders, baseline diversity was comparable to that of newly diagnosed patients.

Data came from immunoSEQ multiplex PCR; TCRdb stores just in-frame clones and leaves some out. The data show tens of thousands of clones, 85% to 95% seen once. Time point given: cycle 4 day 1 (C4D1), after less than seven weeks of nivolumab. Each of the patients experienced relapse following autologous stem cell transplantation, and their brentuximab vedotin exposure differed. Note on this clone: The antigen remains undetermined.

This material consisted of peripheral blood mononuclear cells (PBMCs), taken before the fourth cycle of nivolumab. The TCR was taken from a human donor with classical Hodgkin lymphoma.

Written as DNA, the CDR3 is TGTGCCAGCAGCACGAGGACAGGGGAGGCGGCTAATGAAAAACTGTTTTTT. It is translated as CASSTRTGEAANEKLFF. The chain is built from TRBV7-2 and TRBJ1-4; 9 nucleotides agree with TRBD1. From germline, CDR1 is SGHTA and CDR2 FQGNSA. The CDR3 is 17 residues long. The ends lost 5 bases at V and 3 bases at J; junction bases unmatched: 10.